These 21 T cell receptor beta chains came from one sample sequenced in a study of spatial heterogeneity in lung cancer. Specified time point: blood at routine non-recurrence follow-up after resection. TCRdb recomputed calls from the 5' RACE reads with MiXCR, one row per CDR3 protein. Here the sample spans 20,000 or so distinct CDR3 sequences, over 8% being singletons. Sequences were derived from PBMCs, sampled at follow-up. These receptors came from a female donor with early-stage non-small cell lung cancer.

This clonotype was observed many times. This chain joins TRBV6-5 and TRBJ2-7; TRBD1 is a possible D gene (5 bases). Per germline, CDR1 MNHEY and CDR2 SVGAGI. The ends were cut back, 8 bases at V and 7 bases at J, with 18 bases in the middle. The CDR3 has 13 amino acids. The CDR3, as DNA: TGTGCCAGCTCCCAGGGTCTCCTTAATGAGCAGTACTTC. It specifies CASSQGLLNEQYF.

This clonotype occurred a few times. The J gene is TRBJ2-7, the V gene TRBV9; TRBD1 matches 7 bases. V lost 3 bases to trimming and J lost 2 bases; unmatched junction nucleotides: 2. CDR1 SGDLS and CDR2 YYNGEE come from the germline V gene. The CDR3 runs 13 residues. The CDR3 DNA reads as TGTGCCAGCAGCGCCGGGACAGCCTACGAGCAGTACTTC. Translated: CASSAGTAYEQYF.

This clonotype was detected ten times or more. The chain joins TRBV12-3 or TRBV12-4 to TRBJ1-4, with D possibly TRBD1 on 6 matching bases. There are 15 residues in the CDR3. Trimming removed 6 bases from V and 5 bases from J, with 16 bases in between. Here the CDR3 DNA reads TGTGCCAGCAGGCCAGGGGACGCGGGGAATGAAAAACTGTTTTTT. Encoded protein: CASRPGDAGNEKLFF.

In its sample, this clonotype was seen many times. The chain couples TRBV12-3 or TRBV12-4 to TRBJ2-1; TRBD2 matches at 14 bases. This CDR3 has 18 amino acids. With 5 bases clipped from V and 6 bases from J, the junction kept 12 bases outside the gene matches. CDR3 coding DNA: TGTGCCAGCAGTCATTGGACTAGCGGGGGGCGATGGGCCAATGAGCAGTTCTTC. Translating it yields CASSHWTSGGRWANEQFF.

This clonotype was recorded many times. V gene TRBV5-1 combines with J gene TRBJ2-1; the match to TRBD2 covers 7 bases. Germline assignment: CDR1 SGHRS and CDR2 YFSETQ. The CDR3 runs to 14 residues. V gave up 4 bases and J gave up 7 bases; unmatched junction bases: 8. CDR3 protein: CASSLMVRENEQFF. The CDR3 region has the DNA TGCGCCAGCAGCCTCATGGTGCGGGAGAATGAGCAGTTCTTC.

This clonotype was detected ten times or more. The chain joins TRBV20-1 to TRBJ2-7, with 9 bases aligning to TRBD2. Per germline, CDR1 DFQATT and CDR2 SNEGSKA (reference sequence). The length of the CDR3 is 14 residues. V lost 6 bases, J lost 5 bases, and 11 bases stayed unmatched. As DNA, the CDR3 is TGCAGTGCCTTGCCGGGGACTAGCCGGGACGAGCAGTACTTC. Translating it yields CSALPGTSRDEQYF.

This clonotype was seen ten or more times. CDR3 residues: CASSLKRGGSTDTQYF. CDR3 in DNA: TGTGCCAGCAGTCTGAAGCGGGGGGGAAGCACAGATACGCAGTATTTT. The chain uses TRBV12-3 or TRBV12-4 and TRBJ2-3, with 10 bases aligning to TRBD2. Trimming at V came to 5 bases and at J to 0 bases, leaving 5 bases not matched to a gene. The CDR3 loop spans 16 amino acids.

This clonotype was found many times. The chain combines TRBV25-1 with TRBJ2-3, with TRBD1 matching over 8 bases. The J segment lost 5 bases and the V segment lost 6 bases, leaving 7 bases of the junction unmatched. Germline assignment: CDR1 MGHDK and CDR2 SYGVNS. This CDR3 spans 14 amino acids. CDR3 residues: CASRPGQGRDTQYF. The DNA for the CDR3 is TGTGCCAGCAGGCCAGGACAGGGAAGAGATACGCAGTATTTT.

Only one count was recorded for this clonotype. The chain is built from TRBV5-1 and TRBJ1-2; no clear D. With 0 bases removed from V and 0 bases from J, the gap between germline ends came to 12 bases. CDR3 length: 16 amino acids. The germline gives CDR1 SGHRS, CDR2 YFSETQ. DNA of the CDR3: TGCGCCAGCAGCTTGGAACTGGAAAGAGCTAACTATGGCTACACCTTC. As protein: CASSLELERANYGYTF.

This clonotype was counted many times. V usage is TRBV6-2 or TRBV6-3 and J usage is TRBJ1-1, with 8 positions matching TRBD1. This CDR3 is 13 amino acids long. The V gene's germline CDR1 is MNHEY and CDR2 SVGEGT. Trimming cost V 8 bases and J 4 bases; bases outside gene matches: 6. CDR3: CASGYRGGTEAFF. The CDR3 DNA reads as TGTGCCAGCGGATACAGGGGGGGCACTGAAGCTTTCTTT.

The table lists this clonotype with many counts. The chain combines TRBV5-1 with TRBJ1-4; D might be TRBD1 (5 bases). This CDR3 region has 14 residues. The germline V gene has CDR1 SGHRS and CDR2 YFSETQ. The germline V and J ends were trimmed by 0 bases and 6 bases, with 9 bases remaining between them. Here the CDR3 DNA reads TGCGCCAGCAGCTTGGAAGGGGACTATGAAAAACTGTTTTTT. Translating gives CASSLEGDYEKLFF.

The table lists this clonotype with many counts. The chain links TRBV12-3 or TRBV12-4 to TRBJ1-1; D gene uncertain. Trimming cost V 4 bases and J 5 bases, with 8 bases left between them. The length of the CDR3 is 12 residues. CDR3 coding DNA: TGTGCCAGCAGTTCACAAGGGACTGAAGCTTTCTTT. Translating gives CASSSQGTEAFF.

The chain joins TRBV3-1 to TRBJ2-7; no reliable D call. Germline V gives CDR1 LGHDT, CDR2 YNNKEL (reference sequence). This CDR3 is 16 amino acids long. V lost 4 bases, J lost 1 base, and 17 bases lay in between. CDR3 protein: CASSPHGIISSYEQYF. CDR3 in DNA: TGTGCCAGCAGCCCTCATGGGATTATCTCTTCCTACGAGCAGTACTTC.

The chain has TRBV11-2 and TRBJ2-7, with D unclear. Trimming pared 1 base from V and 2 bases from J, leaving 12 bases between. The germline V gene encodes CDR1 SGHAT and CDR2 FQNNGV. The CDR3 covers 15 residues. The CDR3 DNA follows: TGTGCCAGCAGCTTAGGGGCGGCGGATGCCTACGAGCAGTACTTC. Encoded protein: CASSLGAADAYEQYF.

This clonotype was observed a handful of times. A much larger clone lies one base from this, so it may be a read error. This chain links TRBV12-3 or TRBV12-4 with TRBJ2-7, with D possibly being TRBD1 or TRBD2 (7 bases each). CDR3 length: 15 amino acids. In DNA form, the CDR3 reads TGTGCCAGCAGTCTCCGACAGGGAGGGGCGGACGATCAGTACTTC. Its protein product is CASSLRQGGADDQYF.

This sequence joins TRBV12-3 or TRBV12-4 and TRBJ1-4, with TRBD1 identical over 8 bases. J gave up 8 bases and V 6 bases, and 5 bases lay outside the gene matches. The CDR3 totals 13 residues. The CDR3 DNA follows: TGTGCCAGCAGGGAAACAGGGGGGGAAAAACTGTTTTTT. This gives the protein CASRETGGEKLFF.

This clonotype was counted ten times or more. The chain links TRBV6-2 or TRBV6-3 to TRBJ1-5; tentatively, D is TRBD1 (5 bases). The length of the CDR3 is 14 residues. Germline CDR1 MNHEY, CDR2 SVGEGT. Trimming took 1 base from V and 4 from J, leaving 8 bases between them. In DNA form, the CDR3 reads TGTGCCAGCAGTTACTTACAGGATAATCAGCCCCAGCATTTT. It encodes CASSYLQDNQPQHF.

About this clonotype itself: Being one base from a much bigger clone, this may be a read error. The CDR3 DNA reads TGTGCCAGCAGCCCCGGGGACAGCTCCTACAAGCAGTACTTC. It specifies CASSPGDSSYKQYF. The chain joins TRBV9 to TRBJ2-7; 7 bases align to TRBD1. Germline CDR1 is SGDLS and CDR2 is YYNGEE. The CDR3 runs 14 residues.

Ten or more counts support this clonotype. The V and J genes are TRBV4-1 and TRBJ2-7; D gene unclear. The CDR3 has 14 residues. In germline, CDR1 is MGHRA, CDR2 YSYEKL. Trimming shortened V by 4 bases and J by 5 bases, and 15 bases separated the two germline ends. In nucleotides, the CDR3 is TGCGCCAGCAGCCCGATCTGGGCGGTAGACGAGCAGTACTTC. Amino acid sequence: CASSPIWAVDEQYF.

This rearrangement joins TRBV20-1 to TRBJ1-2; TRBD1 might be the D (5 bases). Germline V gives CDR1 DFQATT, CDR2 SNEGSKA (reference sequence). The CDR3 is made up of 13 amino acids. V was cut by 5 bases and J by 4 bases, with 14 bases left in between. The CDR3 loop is CSAHSGGFYGYTF. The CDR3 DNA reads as TGCAGTGCTCACTCCGGGGGGTTCTATGGCTACACCTTC.

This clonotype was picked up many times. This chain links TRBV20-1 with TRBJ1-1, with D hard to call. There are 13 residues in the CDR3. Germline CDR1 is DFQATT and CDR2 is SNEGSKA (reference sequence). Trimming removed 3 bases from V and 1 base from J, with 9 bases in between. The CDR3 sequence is CSASLPANTEAFF. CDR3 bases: TGCAGTGCTAGTCTGCCAGCGAACACTGAAGCTTTCTTT.